The T cell receptor beta chain under discussion was sequenced for a study of blood T cell repertoires in COVID-19. At the level of the study: Both acute and convalescent COVID-19 samples were obtained from the United States, Italy and Spain.

Seattle patient enrollment occurred during active infection, with longitudinal follow-up thereafter. V trimming: 5 bases; J trimming: 5 bases; junction bases outside the gene matches: 8. From germline, CDR1 is SEHNR and CDR2 FQNEAQ (reference sequence). The CDR3 is 14 amino acids. Per the authors' pipeline: Amplifying reference gene primers gave estimates of nucleated cell counts. Profiled with immunoSEQ multiplex PCR; TCRdb holds only in-frame clones, not every one. D and trimming come from the DNA, and the V and J calls and clone size come from that table. The data hold over 45,000 clones, with roughly nine tenths observed a single time.

Sequencing input: peripheral blood. The J gene is TRBJ1-1, the V gene TRBV7-9; TRBD1 aligns across 7 bases. The TCR comes from a woman in her fifties or sixties with COVID-19, enrolled during active disease. The CDR3 DNA reads as TGTGCCAGCAGCCCCGGACAGGTGGAAACTGAAGCTTTCTTT. It codes for CASSPGQVETEAFF.